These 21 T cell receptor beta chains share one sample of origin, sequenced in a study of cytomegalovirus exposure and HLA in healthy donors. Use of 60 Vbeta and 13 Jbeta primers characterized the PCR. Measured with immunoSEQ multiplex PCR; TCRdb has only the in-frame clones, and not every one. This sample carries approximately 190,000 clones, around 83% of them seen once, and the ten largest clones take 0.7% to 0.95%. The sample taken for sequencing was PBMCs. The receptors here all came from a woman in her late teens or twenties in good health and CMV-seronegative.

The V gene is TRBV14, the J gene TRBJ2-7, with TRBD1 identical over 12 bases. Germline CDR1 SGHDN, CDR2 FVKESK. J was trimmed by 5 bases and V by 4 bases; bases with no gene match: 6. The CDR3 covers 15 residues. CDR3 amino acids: CASSRGTGGVDEQYF. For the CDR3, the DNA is TGTGCCAGCAGCCGCGGGACAGGGGGCGTGGACGAGCAGTACTTC. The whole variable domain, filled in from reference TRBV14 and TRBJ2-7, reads EAGVTQFPSHSVIEKGQTVTLRCDPISGHDNLYWYRRVMGKEIKFLLHFVKESKQDESGMPNNRFLAERTGGTYSTLKVQPAELEDSGVYFCASSRGTGGVDEQYFGPGTRLTVT.

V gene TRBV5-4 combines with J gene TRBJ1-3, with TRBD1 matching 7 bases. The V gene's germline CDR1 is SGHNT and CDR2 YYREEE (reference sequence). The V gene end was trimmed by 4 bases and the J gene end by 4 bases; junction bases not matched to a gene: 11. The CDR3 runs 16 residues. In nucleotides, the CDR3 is TGTGCCAGCAGCCCCGGGACAGCGTATACCGGAAACACCATATATTTT. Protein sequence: CASSPGTAYTGNTIYF.

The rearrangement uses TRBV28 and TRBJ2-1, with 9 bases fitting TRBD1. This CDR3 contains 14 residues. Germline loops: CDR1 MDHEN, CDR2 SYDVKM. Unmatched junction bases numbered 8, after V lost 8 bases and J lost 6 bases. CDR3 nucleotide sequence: TGTGCCAGCCTCGACAGGGGGTACATCAATGAGCAGTTCTTC. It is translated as CASLDRGYINEQFF.

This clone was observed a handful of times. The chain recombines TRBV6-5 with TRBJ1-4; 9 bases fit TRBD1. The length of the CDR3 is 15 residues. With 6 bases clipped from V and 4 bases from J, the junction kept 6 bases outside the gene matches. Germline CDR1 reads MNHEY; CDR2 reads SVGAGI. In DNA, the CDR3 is TGTGCCAGCAGGAACCCGGGACAGGGTAATGAAAAACTGTTTTTT. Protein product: CASRNPGQGNEKLFF.

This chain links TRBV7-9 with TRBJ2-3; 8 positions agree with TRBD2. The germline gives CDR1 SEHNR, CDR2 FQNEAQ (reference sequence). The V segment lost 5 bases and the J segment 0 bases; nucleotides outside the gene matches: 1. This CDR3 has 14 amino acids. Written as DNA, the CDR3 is TGTGCCAGCAGCCCGGGGGGGAGCACAGATACGCAGTATTTT. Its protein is CASSPGGSTDTQYF.

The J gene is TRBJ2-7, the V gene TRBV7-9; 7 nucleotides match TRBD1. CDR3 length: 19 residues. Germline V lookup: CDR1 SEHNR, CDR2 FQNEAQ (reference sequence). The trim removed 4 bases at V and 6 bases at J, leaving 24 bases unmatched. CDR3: CASSSLTGLDGKSGGEQYF. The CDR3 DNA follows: TGTGCCAGCAGCTCTCTGACAGGCCTAGACGGGAAATCAGGGGGCGAGCAGTACTTC. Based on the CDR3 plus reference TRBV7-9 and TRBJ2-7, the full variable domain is DTGVSQNPRHKITKRGQNVTFRCDPISEHNRLYWYRQTLGQGPEFLTYFQNEAQLEKSRLLSDRFSAERPKGSFSTLEIQRTEQGDSAMYLCASSSLTGLDGKSGGEQYFGPGTRLTVT.

CDR3 in DNA: TGTGCCTGGAGTGTCGTCTTGAGCAGCGCCTATGGCTACACCTTC. As protein: CAWSVVLSSAYGYTF. This chain connects TRBV30 to TRBJ1-2; D is uncertain. Trimming left V 0 bases short and J 4 bases short, with 15 bases between. The CDR3 has 15 residues. CDR1 and CDR2 from the germline V gene are GTSNPN and SVGIG (reference sequence).

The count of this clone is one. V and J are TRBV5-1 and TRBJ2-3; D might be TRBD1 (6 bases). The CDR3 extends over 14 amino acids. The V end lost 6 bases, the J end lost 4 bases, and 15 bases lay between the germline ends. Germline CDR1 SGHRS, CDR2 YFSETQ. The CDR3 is CASTRQGSADTQYF. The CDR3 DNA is TGCGCCAGCACTCGCCAGGGGAGCGCAGATACGCAGTATTTT.

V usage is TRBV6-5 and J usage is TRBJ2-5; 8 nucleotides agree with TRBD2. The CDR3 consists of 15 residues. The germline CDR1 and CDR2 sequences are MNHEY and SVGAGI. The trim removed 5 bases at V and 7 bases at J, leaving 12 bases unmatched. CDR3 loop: CASSPGLAEVGTQYF. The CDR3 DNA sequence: TGTGCCAGCAGTCCCGGACTAGCCGAGGTGGGGACCCAGTACTTC.

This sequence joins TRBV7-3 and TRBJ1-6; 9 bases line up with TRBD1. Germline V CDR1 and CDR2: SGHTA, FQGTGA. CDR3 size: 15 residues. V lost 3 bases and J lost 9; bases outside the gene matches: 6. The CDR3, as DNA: TGTGCCAGCAGCTTGTCCGGGACAGGGTCTTCACCCCTCCACTTT. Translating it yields CASSLSGTGSSPLHF.

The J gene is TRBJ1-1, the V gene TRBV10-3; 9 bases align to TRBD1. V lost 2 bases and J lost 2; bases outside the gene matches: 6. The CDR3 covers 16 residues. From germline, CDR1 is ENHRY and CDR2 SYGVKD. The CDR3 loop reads CAISEGQGLYNTEAFF. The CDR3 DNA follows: TGTGCCATCAGTGAGGGACAGGGGCTTTACAACACTGAAGCTTTCTTT.

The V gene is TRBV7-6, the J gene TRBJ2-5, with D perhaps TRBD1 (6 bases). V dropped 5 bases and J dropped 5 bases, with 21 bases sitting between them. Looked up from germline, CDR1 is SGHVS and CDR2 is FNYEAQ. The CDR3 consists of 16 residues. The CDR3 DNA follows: TGTGCCAGCAGCACCGGCCCCCAGGGGTCACTGGAGACCCAGTACTTC. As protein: CASSTGPQGSLETQYF. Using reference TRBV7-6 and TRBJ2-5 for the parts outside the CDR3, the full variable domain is GAGVSQSPRYKVTKRGQDVALRCDPISGHVSLYWYRQALGQGPEFLTYFNYEAQQDKSGLPNDRFSAERPEGSISTLTIQRTEQRDSAMYRCASSTGPQGSLETQYFGPGTRLLVL.

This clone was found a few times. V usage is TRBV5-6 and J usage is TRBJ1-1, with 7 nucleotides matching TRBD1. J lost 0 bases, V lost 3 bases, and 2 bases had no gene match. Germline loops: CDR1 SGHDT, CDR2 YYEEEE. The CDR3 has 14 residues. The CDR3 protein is CASSSTGLNTEAFF. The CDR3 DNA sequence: TGTGCCAGCAGCTCGACAGGGCTGAACACTGAAGCTTTCTTT.

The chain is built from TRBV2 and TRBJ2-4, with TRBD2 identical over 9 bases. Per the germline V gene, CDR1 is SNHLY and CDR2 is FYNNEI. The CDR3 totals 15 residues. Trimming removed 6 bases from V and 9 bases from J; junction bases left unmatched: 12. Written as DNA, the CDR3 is TGTGCCAGCAGCGTTATCGAAGCGGGAGGAGTCATTCAGTACTTC. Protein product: CASSVIEAGGVIQYF.

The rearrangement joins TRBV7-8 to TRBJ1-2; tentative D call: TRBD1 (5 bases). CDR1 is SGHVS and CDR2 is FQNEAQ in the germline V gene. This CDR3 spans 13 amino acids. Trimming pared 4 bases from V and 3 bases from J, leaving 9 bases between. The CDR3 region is CASSWRGDYGYTF. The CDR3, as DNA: TGTGCCAGCAGCTGGCGGGGGGACTATGGCTACACCTTC.

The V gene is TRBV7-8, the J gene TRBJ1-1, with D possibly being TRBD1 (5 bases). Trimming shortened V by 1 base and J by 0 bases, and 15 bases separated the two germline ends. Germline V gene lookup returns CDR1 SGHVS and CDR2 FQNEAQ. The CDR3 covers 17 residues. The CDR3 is CASSLVRQARVNTEAFF. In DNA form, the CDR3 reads TGTGCCAGCAGCTTAGTACGCCAGGCCAGGGTGAACACTGAAGCTTTCTTT.

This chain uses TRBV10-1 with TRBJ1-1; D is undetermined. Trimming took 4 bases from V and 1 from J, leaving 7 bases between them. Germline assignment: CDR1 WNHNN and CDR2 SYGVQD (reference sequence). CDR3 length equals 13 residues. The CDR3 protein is CASSVRRNTEAFF. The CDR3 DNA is TGCGCCAGCAGTGTGCGGAGGAACACTGAAGCTTTCTTT.

The DNA of the CDR3 is TGTGCCAGCAGTGAGACAGGGAATGAGCAGTTCTTC. As protein: CASSETGNEQFF. This chain links TRBV6-4 with TRBJ2-1, with 7 bases that match TRBD1. The length of the CDR3 is 12 residues. Per germline, CDR1 MRHNA and CDR2 SNTAGT. The V and J ends lost 3 bases and 7 bases, in that order; junction bases with no gene match: 0.

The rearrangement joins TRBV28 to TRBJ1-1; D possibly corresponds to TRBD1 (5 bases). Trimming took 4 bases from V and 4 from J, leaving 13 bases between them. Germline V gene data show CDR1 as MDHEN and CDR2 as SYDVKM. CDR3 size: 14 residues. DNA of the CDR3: TGTGCCAGCAGTTCATTTCAGGGATTCACTGAAGCTTTCTTT. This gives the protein CASSSFQGFTEAFF.

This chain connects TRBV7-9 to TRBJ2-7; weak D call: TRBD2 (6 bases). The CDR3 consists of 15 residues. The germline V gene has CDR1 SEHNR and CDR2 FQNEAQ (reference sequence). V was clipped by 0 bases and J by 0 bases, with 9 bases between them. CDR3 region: CASSLAGGRSYEQYF. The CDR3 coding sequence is TGTGCCAGCAGCTTAGCGGGGGGTCGCTCCTACGAGCAGTACTTC.

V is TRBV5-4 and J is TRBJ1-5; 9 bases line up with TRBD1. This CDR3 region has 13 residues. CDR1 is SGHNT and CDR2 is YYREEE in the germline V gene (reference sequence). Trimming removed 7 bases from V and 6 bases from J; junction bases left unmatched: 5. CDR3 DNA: TGTGCCAGCGGGACAGGGAAGGGTCAGCCCCAGCATTTT. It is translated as CASGTGKGQPQHF.